This T cell receptor (beta chain) originates from a study of T cells after yellow fever vaccination. Study outcomes and limitations: The study found a weaker secondary response that peaked faster, day 5 versus 15.

The CDR3 covers 13 residues. Germline-derived CDR1 and CDR2 are KGHDR and SFDVKD. Trimming took off 4 bases at V and 3 bases at J, with 5 bases between the two ends. This clonotype was counted at least ten times. Antigen unknown. Conversion of TCR transcripts into cDNA relied on 5'RACE template switching, which added a universal primer site and UMIs. TCRdb re-derived calls from the 5' RACE reads in MiXCR, one entry per CDR3 protein. The repertoire holds 450,000 to 650,000 distinct CDR3 sequences, 13% seen once, with 11% to 15% in the top ten. This chain connects TRBV24-1 to TRBJ1-4, with D unresolved. This material consisted of PBMCs, taken on the day of the yellow fever booster vaccination. The sequence came from a man aged 25 to 45 who received the YFV17D yellow fever vaccine. DNA for the CDR3: TGTGCCACCAGTGAGGGAGCTAATGAAAAACTGTTTTTT. It codes for CATSEGANEKLFF.